The 29 T cell receptor beta chains listed next were all sequenced from one sample in a study of T cell repertoires in cytomegalovirus infection. Antigens for these TCRs are unknown. TCRdb reprocessed the reads with MiXCR, giving one entry per CDR3 protein. The sample consists of around 120,000 distinct CDR3 sequences, roughly two fifths of them appearing once. Sequencing used CD8+ T cells from cultured PBMCs, obtained from culture after CMV antigen stimulation. These receptors were obtained from a human donor in good health (CMV status not recorded). Some clones in this sample may be carry-over from other donors' samples.

The sample holds a few counts of this clonotype. V gene TRBV6-2 or TRBV6-3 combines with J gene TRBJ1-5; D unresolved. The germline V gene has CDR1 MNHEY and CDR2 SVGEGT. The CDR3 is 13 amino acids. Trimming stripped 4 bases from V and 6 bases from J, with 10 bases between. CDR3 amino acids: CASSWWAAQPQHF. As DNA, the CDR3 is TGTGCCAGCAGTTGGTGGGCGGCTCAGCCCCAGCATTTT.

V and J are TRBV5-4 and TRBJ2-2, with D perhaps matching TRBD1 or TRBD2 (5 bases each). CDR3 length equals 13 residues. V was pared by 4 bases and J by 4 bases, with 8 bases between. Germline V gene sequence: CDR1 SGHNT, CDR2 YYREEE (reference sequence). DNA for the CDR3: TGTGCCAGCAGCACCGGGACCACCGGGGAGCTGTTTTTT. Its translation: CASSTGTTGELFF.

The chain couples TRBV5-6 to TRBJ2-1; 7 nucleotides agree with TRBD2. Germline V CDR1 and CDR2: SGHDT, YYEEEE. The CDR3 loop spans 15 amino acids. V was pared by 4 bases and J by 4 bases, with 8 bases of the junction left unmatched. The CDR3, as DNA: TGTGCCAGCAGCACCGGGACTACCCCTTACAATGAGCAGTTCTTC. Translating gives CASSTGTTPYNEQFF.

This clonotype was observed many times. The chain links TRBV7-8 to TRBJ2-7, with D possibly being TRBD1 (6 bases). Trimming cost V 6 bases and J 3 bases, with 27 bases left between them. This CDR3 spans 18 amino acids. Per germline, CDR1 SGHVS and CDR2 FQNEAQ. CDR3 protein: CASRQRRSATGELYEQYF. The CDR3 DNA sequence: TGTGCCAGCAGGCAAAGAAGGAGTGCGACAGGAGAGCTCTACGAGCAGTACTTC.

The table lists this clonotype with a few counts. The V and J genes are TRBV4-1 and TRBJ2-2; either TRBD1 or TRBD2 may supply D (5 bases each). With 4 bases removed from V and 2 bases from J, the gap between germline ends came to 14 bases. The germline V gene encodes CDR1 MGHRA and CDR2 YSYEKL. This CDR3 has 16 amino acids. CDR3 nucleotide sequence: TGCGCCAGCAGCCCACGGGGCGGTTTAAACACCGGGGAGCTGTTTTTT. This codes for CASSPRGGLNTGELFF.

This clonotype was counted only a few times. The rearrangement joins TRBV11-2 to TRBJ2-5, with unresolved D. The V end was cut by 0 bases, the J end by 4 bases, with 9 bases between. The CDR3 has 14 residues. Germline V gene sequence: CDR1 SGHAT, CDR2 FQNNGV. CDR3 in amino acids: CASSLDYSAETQYF. CDR3 sequence (DNA): TGTGCCAGCAGCTTAGATTATTCGGCAGAGACCCAGTACTTC.

The chain couples TRBV11-3 to TRBJ1-1; 11 bases line up with TRBD1. The CDR3 totals 16 residues. Germline trimming cut 5 bases from V and 5 bases from J; bases unmatched to any gene: 10. CDR1 and CDR2 (germline): SGHNT, YENEEA. Written as DNA, the CDR3 is TGTGCCAGCAGCGTTGGACAGGGGGCGACGAGGACTGAAGCTTTCTTT. Translating gives CASSVGQGATRTEAFF.

Points on this clonotype: Mismatch with germline at one junction end may stem from a read error. The V call is TRBV7-8, the J call TRBJ2-7, with D hard to call. Per germline, CDR1 SGHVS and CDR2 FQNEAQ. CDR3 length equals 15 residues. This CDR3 reads CASSLRESPPYEQHF. The CDR3 DNA reads as TGTGCCAGCAGCCTCCGCGAGTCTCCTCCCTACGAGCAGCACTTC.

The chain uses TRBV11-1 and TRBJ1-6; possible D gene TRBD1, 5 bases. Looked up from germline, CDR1 is SGHAT and CDR2 is FQDESV (reference sequence). With 5 bases removed from V and 10 bases from J, the gap between germline ends came to 12 bases. The CDR3 loop spans 13 amino acids. In nucleotides, the CDR3 is TGTGCCAGCAGCCTGCAGGGCGGATCACCCCTCCACTTT. Encoded protein: CASSLQGGSPLHF.

The table lists this clonotype with many counts. This chain connects TRBV12-3 or TRBV12-4 to TRBJ2-5; D might be TRBD2 (5 bases). V was pared by 1 base and J by 3 bases, with 6 bases between. This CDR3 spans 13 amino acids. CDR3 amino acids: CASSLELEETQYF. DNA for the CDR3: TGTGCCAGCAGTTTAGAACTAGAAGAGACCCAGTACTTC.

The J gene is TRBJ2-1, the V gene TRBV3-1, with 12 bases that match TRBD2. The CDR3 runs to 16 residues. The trim removed 1 base at V and 8 bases at J, leaving 6 bases unmatched. Germline-derived CDR1 and CDR2 are LGHDT and YNNKEL (reference sequence). This chain's CDR3 is CASSQVASGGADEQFF. In nucleotides, the CDR3 is TGTGCCAGCAGCCAAGTGGCTAGCGGGGGGGCAGATGAGCAGTTCTTC.

This clonotype was observed once. The V call is TRBV12-3 or TRBV12-4, the J call TRBJ1-1; possibly TRBD1 for D (6 bases). Trimming removed 7 bases from V and 4 bases from J, with 19 bases in between. The CDR3 totals 15 residues. CDR3 coding DNA: TGTGCCAGCACCCTCCACCCCACAGGGAGCACTGAAGCTTTCTTT. Translation gives CASTLHPTGSTEAFF.

The chain carries TRBV7-9 and TRBJ2-1, with D unclear. Trimming took off 2 bases at V and 6 bases at J, with 17 bases between the two ends. The V gene's germline CDR1 is SEHNR and CDR2 FQNEAQ (reference sequence). The CDR3 has 16 residues. This CDR3 is CASSLFSPENGNEQFF. The CDR3 region has the DNA TGTGCCAGCAGCTTATTTAGTCCTGAAAATGGCAATGAGCAGTTCTTC.

This clonotype has just a few counts. CDR3 bases: TGTGCCAGCAGCTTATCAGCCGACAGGGCCGACGAGCAGTACTTC. Protein: CASSLSADRADEQYF. V gene TRBV7-4 combines with J gene TRBJ2-7; 7 nucleotides match TRBD1. The germline V gene has CDR1 SGHVT and CDR2 SQSDAQ. The CDR3 has 15 residues. J gave up 5 bases and V 2 bases, and 9 bases lay outside the gene matches. The full variable domain, completed using reference TRBV7-4 and TRBJ2-7, is GAGVSQSPRYKVAKRGRDVALRCDSISGHVTLYWYRQTLGQGSEVLTYSQSDAQRDKSGRPSGRFSAERPERSVSTLKIQRTEQGDSAVYLCASSLSADRADEQYFGPGTRLTVT.

The chain joins TRBV12-3 or TRBV12-4 to TRBJ2-5; no clear D. This CDR3 region has 15 residues. V lost 4 bases, J lost 0 bases, and 12 bases lay in between. The CDR3 sequence: CASSSWSADQETQYF. The CDR3, as DNA: TGTGCCAGCAGTTCTTGGTCGGCGGACCAAGAGACCCAGTACTTC.

This clonotype was seen ten or more times. The chain carries TRBV27 and TRBJ2-1, with D uncertain. The germline gives CDR1 MNHEY, CDR2 SMNVEV (reference sequence). The CDR3 contains 13 residues. Between the trimmed V and J ends, which lost 3 bases and 7 bases, there was a span of 10 bases. The CDR3 DNA sequence: TGTGCCAGCAGTTTGGGTAGCAGGAATGAGCAGTTCTTC. It is translated as CASSLGSRNEQFF.

The rearrangement uses TRBV2 and TRBJ2-7; D unresolved. Germline V gene lookup returns CDR1 SNHLY and CDR2 FYNNEI. The CDR3 contains 13 residues. Trimming took 7 bases from V and 0 from J, leaving 10 bases between them. CDR3 sequence (DNA): TGTGCCAGCAAACAGACCAGCTCCTACGAGCAGTACTTC. It encodes CASKQTSSYEQYF.

The V gene is TRBV6-4, the J gene TRBJ2-1; 8 positions agree with TRBD1. V lost 5 bases, J lost 4 bases, and 4 bases stayed unmatched. The germline V gene encodes CDR1 MRHNA and CDR2 SNTAGT. The CDR3 contains 14 residues. The CDR3, as DNA: TGTGCCAGCAGTATCTGGACAGGGTACAATGAGCAGTTCTTC. It codes for CASSIWTGYNEQFF.

The chain is built from TRBV28 and TRBJ1-1; tentative D call: TRBD1 (6 bases). V was cut by 2 bases and J by 11 bases, with 18 bases left in between. The germline CDR1 and CDR2 sequences are MDHEN and SYDVKM. This CDR3 spans 14 amino acids. CDR3 sequence (DNA): TGTGCCAGCAGTTTAGATATGCAGGGGCTGGTGGCTTTCTTT. Its translation: CASSLDMQGLVAFF.

V is TRBV4-1 and J is TRBJ2-1; 10 bases agree with TRBD2. Looked up from germline, CDR1 is MGHRA and CDR2 is YSYEKL. CDR3 length: 15 amino acids. The V segment lost 4 bases and the J segment 6 bases; nucleotides outside the gene matches: 6. CDR3 protein: CASSPLAGGSNEQFF. Written as DNA, the CDR3 is TGCGCCAGCAGCCCTTTAGCGGGGGGTTCCAATGAGCAGTTCTTC.

The chain is built from TRBV29-1 and TRBJ2-7; the match to TRBD1 covers 7 bases. V lost 6 bases, J lost 1 base, and 3 bases stayed unmatched. The CDR3 runs to 12 residues. Germline-derived CDR1 and CDR2 are SQVTM and ANQGSEA. CDR3 residues: CSVLTGSYEQYF. CDR3 nucleotide sequence: TGCAGCGTCTTGACAGGGTCCTACGAGCAGTACTTC.

This clonotype was detected ten times or more. This chain connects TRBV28 to TRBJ2-7; tentatively, D is TRBD2 (6 bases). Germline CDR1 and CDR2: MDHEN and SYDVKM. CDR3 length: 15 amino acids. V lost 5 bases to trimming and J lost 2 bases, with 16 bases between them. The DNA of the CDR3 is TGTGCCAGCAGTCTTACCCTTGCGGGGCCCTACGAGCAGTACTTC. This gives the protein CASSLTLAGPYEQYF.

The rearrangement joins TRBV27 to TRBJ2-1, with D unclear. CDR3 length: 15 residues. The V end lost 5 bases, the J end lost 0 bases, and 11 bases lay between the germline ends. Germline-derived CDR1 and CDR2 are MNHEY and SMNVEV (reference sequence). CDR3 nucleotide sequence: TGTGCCAGCAGTCTCGAAGGGTACTCCTACAATGAGCAGTTCTTC. It yields the protein CASSLEGYSYNEQFF.

In this sample, this clonotype turned up a few times. V is TRBV6-5 and J is TRBJ1-1, with TRBD1 as a possible D gene (6 bases). The V gene's germline CDR1 is MNHEY and CDR2 SVGAGI. Trimming stripped 2 bases from V and 4 bases from J, with 11 bases between. The CDR3 runs to 14 residues. The CDR3 DNA follows: TGTGCCAGCAGTTACGACAGGTTGGGCACTGAAGCTTTCTTT. Its translation is CASSYDRLGTEAFF.

This clonotype showed up just a few times. The V call is TRBV7-6, the J call TRBJ2-7; TRBD1 matches at 10 bases. Germline CDR1 is SGHVS and CDR2 is FNYEAQ. This CDR3 region has 13 residues. J gave up 6 bases and V 5 bases, and 4 bases lay outside the gene matches. The CDR3 DNA sequence: TGTGCCAGCAGCGACGGACAGGGGGGCGAGCAGTACTTC. It translates to CASSDGQGGEQYF.

Ten or more counts support this clonotype. Germline and junction disagree at one end, which may indicate a read error. The chain is built from TRBV7-6 and TRBJ2-3; TRBD2 aligns across 12 bases. Germline V gene lookup returns CDR1 SGHVS and CDR2 FNYEAQ. The CDR3 totals 14 residues. The CDR3 loop is CASSLAGGGDTQYF. In nucleotides, the CDR3 is TGTGCCAGCAGCCTAGCGGGGGGGGGAGATACGCAGTATTTT. The entire variable domain, with the rest obtained from reference TRBV7-6 and TRBJ2-3, is as follows: GAGVSQSPRYKVTKRGQDVALRCDPISGHVSLYWYRQALGQGPEFLTYFNYEAQQDKSGLPNDRFSAERPEGSISTLTIQRTEQRDSAMYRCASSLAGGGDTQYFGPGTRLTVL.

Note on this clonotype: This may be a read error, as it is one base from a much larger clone. The J gene is TRBJ1-6, the V gene TRBV6-6, with 7 nucleotides matching TRBD1. CDR1 and CDR2 from the germline V gene are MNHNY and SVGAGI (reference sequence). V was clipped by 4 bases and J by 9 bases; unmatched bases: 6. This CDR3 has 14 residues. CDR3 nucleotides: TGTGCCAGCAGTTCGGACAGGACCAGTTCACCCCTCCACTTT. This gives the protein CASSSDRTSSPLHF.

This clonotype was detected only once. This chain connects TRBV2 to TRBJ2-5; D possibly corresponds to TRBD2 (6 bases). V shed 9 bases and J shed 4 bases, with 12 bases lying between them. Germline V gives CDR1 SNHLY, CDR2 FYNNEI. The length of the CDR3 is 12 residues. The CDR3 spells CASRGSAETQYF. In DNA form, the CDR3 reads TGTGCCAGTCGGGGGTCGGCAGAGACCCAGTACTTC.

This CDR3 is CASSLTGGSYGYTF. The CDR3 DNA sequence: TGTGCCAGCAGTTTAACCGGGGGAAGCTATGGCTACACCTTC. The chain uses TRBV27 and TRBJ1-2, with D maybe TRBD1 (5 bases). This CDR3 comprises 14 residues. The germline V gene has CDR1 MNHEY and CDR2 SMNVEV (reference sequence). V was cut by 2 bases and J by 4 bases, with 11 bases left in between.